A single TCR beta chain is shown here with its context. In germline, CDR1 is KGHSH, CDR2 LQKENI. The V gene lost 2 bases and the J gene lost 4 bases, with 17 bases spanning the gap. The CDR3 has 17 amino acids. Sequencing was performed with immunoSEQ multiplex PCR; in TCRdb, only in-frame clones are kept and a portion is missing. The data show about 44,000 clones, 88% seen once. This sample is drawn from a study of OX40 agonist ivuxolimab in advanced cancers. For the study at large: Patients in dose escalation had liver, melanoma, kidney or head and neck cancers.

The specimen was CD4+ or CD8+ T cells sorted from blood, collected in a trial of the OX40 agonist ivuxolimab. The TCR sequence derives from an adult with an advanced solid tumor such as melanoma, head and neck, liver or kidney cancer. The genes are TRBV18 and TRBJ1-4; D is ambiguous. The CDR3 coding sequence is TGTGCCAGCTCACCAGAAGCTTTTAGTTCTCTTAATGAAAAACTGTTTTTT. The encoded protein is CASSPEAFSSLNEKLFF.